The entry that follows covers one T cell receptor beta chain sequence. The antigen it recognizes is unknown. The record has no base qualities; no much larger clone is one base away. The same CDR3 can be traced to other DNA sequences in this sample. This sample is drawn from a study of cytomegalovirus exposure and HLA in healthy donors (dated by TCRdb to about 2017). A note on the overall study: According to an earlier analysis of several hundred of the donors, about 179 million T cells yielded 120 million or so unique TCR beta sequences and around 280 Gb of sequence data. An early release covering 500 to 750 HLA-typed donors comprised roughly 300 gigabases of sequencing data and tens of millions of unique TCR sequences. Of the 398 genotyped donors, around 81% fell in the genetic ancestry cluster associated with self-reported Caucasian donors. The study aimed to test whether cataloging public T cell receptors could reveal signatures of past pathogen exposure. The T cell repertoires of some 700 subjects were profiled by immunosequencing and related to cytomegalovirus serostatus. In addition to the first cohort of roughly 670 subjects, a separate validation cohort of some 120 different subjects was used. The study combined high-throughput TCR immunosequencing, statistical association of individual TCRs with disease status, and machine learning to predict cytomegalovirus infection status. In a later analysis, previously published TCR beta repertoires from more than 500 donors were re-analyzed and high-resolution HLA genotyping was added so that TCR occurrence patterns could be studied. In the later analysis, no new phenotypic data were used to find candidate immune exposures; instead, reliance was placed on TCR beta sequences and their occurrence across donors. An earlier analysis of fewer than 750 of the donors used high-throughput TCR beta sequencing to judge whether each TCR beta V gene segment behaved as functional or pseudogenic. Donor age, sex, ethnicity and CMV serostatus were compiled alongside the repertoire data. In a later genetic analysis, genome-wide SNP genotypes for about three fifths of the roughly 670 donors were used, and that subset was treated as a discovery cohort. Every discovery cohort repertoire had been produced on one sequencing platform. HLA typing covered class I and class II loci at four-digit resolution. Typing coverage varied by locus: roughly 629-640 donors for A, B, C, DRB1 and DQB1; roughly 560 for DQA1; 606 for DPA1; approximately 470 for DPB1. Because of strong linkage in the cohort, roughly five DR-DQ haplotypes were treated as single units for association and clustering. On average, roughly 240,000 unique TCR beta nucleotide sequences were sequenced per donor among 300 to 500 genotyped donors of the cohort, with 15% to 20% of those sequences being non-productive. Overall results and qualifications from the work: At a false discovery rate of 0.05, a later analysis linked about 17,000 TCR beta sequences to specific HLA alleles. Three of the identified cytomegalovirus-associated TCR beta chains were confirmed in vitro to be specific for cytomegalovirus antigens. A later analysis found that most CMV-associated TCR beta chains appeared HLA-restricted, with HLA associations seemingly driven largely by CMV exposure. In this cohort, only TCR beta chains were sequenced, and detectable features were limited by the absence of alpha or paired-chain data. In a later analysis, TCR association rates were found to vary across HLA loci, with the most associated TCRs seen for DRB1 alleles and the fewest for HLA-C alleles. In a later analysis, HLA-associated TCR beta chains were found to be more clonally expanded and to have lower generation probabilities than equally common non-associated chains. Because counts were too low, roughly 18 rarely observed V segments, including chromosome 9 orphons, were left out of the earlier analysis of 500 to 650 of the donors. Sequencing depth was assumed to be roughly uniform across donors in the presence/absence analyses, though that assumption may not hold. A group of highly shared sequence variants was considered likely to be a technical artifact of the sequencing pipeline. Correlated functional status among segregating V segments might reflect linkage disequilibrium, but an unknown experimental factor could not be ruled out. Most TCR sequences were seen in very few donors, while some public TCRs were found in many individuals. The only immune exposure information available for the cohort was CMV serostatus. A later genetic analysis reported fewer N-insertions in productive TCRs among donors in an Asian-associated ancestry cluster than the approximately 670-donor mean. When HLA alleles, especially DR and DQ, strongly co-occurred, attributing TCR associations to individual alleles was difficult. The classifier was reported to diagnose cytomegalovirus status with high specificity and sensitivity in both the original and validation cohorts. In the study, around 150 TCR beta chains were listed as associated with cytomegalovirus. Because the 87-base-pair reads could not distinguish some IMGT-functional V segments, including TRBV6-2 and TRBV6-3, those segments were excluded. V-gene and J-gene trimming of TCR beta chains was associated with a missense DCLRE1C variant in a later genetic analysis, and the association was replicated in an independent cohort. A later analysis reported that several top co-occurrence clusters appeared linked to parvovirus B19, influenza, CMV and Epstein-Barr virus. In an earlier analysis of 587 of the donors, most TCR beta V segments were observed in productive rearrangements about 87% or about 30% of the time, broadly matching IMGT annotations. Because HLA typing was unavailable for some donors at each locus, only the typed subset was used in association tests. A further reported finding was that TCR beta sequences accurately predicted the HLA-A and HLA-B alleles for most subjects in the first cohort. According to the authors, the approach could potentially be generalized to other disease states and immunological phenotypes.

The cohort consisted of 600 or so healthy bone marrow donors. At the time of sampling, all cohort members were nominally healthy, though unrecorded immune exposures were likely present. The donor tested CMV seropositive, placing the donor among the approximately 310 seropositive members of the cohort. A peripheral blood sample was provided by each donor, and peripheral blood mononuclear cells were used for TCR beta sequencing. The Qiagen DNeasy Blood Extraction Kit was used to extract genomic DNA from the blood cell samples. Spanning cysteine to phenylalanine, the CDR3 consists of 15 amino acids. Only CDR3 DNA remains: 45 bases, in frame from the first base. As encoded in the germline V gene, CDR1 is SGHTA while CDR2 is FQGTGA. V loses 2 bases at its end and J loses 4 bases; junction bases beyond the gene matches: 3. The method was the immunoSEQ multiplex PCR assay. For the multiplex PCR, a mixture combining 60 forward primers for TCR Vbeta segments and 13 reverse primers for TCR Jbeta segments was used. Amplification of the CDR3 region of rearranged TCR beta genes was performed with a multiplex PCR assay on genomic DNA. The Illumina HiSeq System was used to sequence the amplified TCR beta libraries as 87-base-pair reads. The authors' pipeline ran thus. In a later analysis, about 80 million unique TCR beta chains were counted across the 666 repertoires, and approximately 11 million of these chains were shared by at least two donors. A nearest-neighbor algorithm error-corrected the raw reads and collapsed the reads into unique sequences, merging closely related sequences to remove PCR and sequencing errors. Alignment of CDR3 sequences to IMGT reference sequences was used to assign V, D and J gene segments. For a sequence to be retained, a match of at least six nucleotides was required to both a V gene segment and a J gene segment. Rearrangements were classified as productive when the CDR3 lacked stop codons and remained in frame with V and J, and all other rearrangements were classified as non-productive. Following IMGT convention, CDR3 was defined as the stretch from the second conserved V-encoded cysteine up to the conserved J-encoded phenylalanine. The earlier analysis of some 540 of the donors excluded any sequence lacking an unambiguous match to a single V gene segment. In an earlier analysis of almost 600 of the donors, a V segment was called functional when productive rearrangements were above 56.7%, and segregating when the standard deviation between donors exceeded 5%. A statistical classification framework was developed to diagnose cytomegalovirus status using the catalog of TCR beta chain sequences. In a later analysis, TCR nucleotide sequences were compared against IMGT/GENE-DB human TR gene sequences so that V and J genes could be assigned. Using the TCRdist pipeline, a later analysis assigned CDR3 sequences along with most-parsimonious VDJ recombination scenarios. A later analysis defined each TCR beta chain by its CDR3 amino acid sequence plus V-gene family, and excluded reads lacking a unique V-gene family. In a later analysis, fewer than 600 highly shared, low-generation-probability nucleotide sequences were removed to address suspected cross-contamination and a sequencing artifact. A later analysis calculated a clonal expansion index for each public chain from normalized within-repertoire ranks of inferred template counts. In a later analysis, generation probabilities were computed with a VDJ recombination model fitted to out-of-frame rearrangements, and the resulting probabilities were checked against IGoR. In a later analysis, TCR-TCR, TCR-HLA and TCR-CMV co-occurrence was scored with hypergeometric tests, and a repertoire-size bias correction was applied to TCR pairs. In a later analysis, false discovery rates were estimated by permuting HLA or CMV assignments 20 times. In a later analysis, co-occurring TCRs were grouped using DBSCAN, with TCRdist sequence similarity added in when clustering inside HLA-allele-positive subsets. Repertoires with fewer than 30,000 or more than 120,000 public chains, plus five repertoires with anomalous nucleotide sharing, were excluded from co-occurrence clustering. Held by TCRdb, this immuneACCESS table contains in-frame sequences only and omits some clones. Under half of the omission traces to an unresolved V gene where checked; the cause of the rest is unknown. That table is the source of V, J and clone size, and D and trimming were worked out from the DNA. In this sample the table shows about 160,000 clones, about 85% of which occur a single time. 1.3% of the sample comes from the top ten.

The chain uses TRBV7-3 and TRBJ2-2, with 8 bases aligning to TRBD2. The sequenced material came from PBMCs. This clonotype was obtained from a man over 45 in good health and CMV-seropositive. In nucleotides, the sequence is TGTGCCAGCAGCTTAGGGCTAGCGGGCACCGGGGAGCTGTTTTTT. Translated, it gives CASSLGLAGTGELFF.